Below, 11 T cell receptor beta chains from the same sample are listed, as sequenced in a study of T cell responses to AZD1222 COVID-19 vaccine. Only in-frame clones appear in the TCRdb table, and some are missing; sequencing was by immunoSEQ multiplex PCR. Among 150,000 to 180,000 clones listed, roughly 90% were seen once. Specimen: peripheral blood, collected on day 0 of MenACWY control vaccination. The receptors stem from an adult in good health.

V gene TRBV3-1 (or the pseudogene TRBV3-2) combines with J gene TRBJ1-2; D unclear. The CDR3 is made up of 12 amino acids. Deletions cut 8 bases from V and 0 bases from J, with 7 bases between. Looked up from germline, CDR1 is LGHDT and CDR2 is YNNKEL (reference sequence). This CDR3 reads CASGIANYGYTF. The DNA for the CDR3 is TGTGCCAGCGGAATAGCTAACTATGGCTACACCTTC.

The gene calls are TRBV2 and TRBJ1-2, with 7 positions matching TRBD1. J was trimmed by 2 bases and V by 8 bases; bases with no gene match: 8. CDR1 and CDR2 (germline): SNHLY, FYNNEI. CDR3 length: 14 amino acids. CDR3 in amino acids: CASGGQPINYGYTF. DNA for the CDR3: TGTGCCAGCGGGGGACAGCCCATCAACTATGGCTACACCTTC.

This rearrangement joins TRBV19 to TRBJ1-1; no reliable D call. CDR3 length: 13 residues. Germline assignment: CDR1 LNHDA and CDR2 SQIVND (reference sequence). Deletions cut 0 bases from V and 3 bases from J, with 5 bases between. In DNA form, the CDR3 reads TGTGCCAGTAGTATAGATTTAGACACTGAAGCTTTCTTT. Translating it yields CASSIDLDTEAFF.

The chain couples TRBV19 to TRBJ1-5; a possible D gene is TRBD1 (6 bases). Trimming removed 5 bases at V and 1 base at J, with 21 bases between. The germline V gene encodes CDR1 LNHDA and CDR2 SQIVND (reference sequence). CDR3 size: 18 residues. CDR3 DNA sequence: TGTGCCAGTAGTGCGACCGGGACACGGGTTTTCAGCAATCAGCCCCAGCATTTT. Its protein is CASSATGTRVFSNQPQHF.

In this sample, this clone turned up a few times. CDR3 in amino acids: CASSQDWTLENTIYF. DNA for the CDR3: TGTGCCAGCAGCCAAGATTGGACATTAGAAAACACCATATATTTT. The chain employs TRBV4-2 and TRBJ1-3, with D perhaps matching TRBD1 (5 bases). The CDR3 is 15 residues long. Germline V lookup: CDR1 LGHNA, CDR2 YNFKEQ. V was pared by 0 bases and J by 6 bases, with 12 bases between.

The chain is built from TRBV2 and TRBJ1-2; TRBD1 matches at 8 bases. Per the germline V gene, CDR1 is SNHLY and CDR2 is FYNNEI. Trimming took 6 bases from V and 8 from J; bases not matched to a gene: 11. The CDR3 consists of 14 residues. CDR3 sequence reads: CASSADRGVGGYTF. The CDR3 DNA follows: TGTGCCAGCAGCGCTGACAGGGGAGTTGGGGGCTACACCTTC.

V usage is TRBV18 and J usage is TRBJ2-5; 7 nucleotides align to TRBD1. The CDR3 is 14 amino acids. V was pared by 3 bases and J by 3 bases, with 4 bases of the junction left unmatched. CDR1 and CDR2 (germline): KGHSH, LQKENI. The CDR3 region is CASSPGQLKETQYF. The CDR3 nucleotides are TGTGCCAGCTCACCGGGACAGCTGAAAGAGACCCAGTACTTC. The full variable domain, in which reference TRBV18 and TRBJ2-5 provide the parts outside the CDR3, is NAGVMQNPRHLVRRRGQEARLRCSPMKGHSHVYWYRQLPEEGLKFMVYLQKENIIDESGMPKERFSAEFPKEGPSILRIQQVVRGDSAAYFCASSPGQLKETQYFGPGTRLLVL.

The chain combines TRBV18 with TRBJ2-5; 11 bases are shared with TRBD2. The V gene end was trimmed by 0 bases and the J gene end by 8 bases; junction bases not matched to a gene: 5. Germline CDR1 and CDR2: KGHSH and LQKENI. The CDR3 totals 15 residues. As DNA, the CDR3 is TGTGCCAGCTCACCACCGTCTAGCGGGAGGCTTACCCAGTACTTC. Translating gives CASSPPSSGRLTQYF.

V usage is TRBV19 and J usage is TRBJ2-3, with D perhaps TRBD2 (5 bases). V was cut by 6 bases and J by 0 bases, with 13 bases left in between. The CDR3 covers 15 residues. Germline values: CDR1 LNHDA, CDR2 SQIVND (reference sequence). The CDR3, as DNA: TGTGCCAGTAGCCCGACTTGGAGGAGCACAGATACGCAGTATTTT. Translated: CASSPTWRSTDTQYF.

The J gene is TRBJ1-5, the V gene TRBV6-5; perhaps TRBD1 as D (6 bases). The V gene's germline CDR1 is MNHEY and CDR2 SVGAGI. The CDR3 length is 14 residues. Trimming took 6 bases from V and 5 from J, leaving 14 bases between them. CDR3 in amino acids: CASSRGVRDQPQHF. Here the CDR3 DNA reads TGTGCCAGCAGCAGGGGAGTTCGAGATCAGCCCCAGCATTTT.

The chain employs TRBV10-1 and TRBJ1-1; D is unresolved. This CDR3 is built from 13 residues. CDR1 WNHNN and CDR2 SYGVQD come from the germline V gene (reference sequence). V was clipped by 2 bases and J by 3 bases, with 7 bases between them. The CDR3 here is CASSEGDYTEAFF. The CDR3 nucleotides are TGCGCCAGCAGTGAGGGAGATTACACTGAAGCTTTCTTT.